A single sample gave rise to the 2 T cell receptor beta chains below, sequenced in a study of blood T cell repertoires in COVID-19 (TCRdb year 2020). The protocol used for the library was the immunoSEQ multiplex PCR assay. Imported from immuneACCESS, the table was reduced by TCRdb to in-frame sequences with V and J called. These copies leave out some clones; in studies compared against another copy, an unresolved V gene accounts for under half, and the cause of the remainder is not known. The sample contains about 220,000 clones, approximately 88% of them found a single time. The top ten clones comprise 2.6% of the sample. Input material: PBMCs or T cells enriched from blood (not recorded which). These receptor sequences come from a woman in her 30s with acute COVID-19.

The chain links TRBV9 to TRBJ2-3; weak D call: TRBD1 (5 bases). V was shortened by 3 bases and J by 0 bases, with 17 bases between the two germline ends. Germline CDR1 and CDR2: SGDLS and YYNGEE. This CDR3 region has 17 residues. The CDR3 nucleotides are TGTGCCAGCAGCGCCGCTCTTTTCAGGGCTAGCACAGATACGCAGTATTTT. Its translation is CASSAALFRASTDTQYF.

The rearrangement uses TRBV21-1 and TRBJ1-6; the table gives TRBD1 as D, unverified against the DNA. TRBV21-1 is recorded as a pseudogene. The CDR3 has 15 residues. CDR3 protein: CASSKERTGLHTLHF. In DNA, the CDR3 is TGTGCCAGCAGCAAAGAGAGGACAGGGTTGCATACCCTCCACTTT.